One and the same sample provided the 31 T cell receptor beta chains below, sequenced in a study of blood T cell repertoires in COVID-19. Here immunoSEQ multiplex PCR was the method, and the copy in TCRdb shows in-frame clones only, minus some. The repertoire holds roughly 250,000 clones, with around 83% as singletons. The specimen was peripheral blood. Every receptor here comes from a woman aged 60 to 75 with active or convalescent COVID-19.

The genes are TRBV28 and TRBJ1-1, with D maybe TRBD1 (5 bases). The CDR3 has 11 amino acids. V was pared by 10 bases and J by 7 bases, with 13 bases between. Germline-derived CDR1 and CDR2 are MDHEN and SYDVKM. In DNA, the CDR3 is TGTGCCACCCTAGGGGCAGTTGAAGCTTTCTTT. This sequence encodes CATLGAVEAFF.

V is TRBV13 and J is TRBJ1-1; D gene uncertain. The CDR3 totals 15 residues. V lost 0 bases and J lost 7, with 15 bases in between. Germline CDR1 PRHDT, CDR2 FYEKMQ (reference sequence). In nucleotides, the CDR3 is TGTGCCAGCAGCTTAGGCCGAGGGATAATGGGTGAAGCTTTCTTT. Translation: CASSLGRGIMGEAFF.

Of note for this clone: A much larger clone differs by one base, so this may be a read error. The J gene is TRBJ2-7, the V gene TRBV6-5; perhaps TRBD2 as D (6 bases). CDR1 is MNHEY, CDR2 SVGAGI, per germline. This CDR3 is 13 amino acids long. CDR3 coding DNA: TGTGCCAGCAGCATCCAGGAGGGAGGAGTGCAGTACTTT. It is translated as CASSIQEGGVQYF.

The V and J genes are TRBV23-1 and TRBJ1-2; D unresolved. Being an ORF, TRBV23-1 has a function that is uncertain. This CDR3 has 12 amino acids. V lost 4 bases and J lost 8, with 11 bases in between. DNA for the CDR3: TGCGCCAGCAGTCTAGTCCCCGGGGGCTACACCTTC. Translating it yields CASSLVPGGYTF.

The chain employs TRBV29-1 and TRBJ1-3; weak D call: TRBD1 (5 bases). This CDR3 region has 13 residues. With 1 base removed from V and 4 bases from J, the gap between germline ends came to 8 bases. Germline V gene lookup returns CDR1 SQVTM and CDR2 ANQGSEA. The CDR3 coding sequence is TGCAGCGTTGAAGGGGGCATGGGAAACACCATATATTTT. It specifies CSVEGGMGNTIYF.

This clone was counted once. J is TRBJ2-7 and V is TRBV19; no clear D. The germline V and J ends were trimmed by 1 base and 1 base, with 20 bases remaining between them. Germline CDR1 LNHDA, CDR2 SQIVND (reference sequence). The CDR3 sequence is 18 residues long. CDR3 DNA: TGTGCCAGTAGTATAGGTTTACAGCTCCCCCAACGGTCCTACGAGCAGTACTTC. This codes for CASSIGLQLPQRSYEQYF.

This clone was seen only once. The same CDR3 is also encoded by other DNA sequences in this sample. The chain is built from TRBV5-1 and TRBJ2-5; 9 nucleotides align to TRBD1. Germline V gives CDR1 SGHRS, CDR2 YFSETQ. The CDR3 runs 15 residues. V was pared by 0 bases and J by 4 bases, with 4 bases of the junction left unmatched. The CDR3 loop reads CASSLGDRDGETQYF. In DNA form, the CDR3 reads TGCGCCAGCAGCTTGGGGGACAGGGACGGAGAGACCCAGTACTTC.

This chain joins TRBV19 and TRBJ2-5; 7 nucleotides match TRBD1. J lost 1 base, V lost 4 bases, and 9 bases had no gene match. From germline, CDR1 is LNHDA and CDR2 SQIVND (reference sequence). This CDR3 is 16 amino acids long. The CDR3 reads CASSRRQGRLQETQYF. For the CDR3, the DNA is TGTGCCAGTAGTAGGAGACAGGGAAGACTCCAAGAGACCCAGTACTTC.

The chain uses TRBV4-1 and TRBJ2-4; no definite D call. Per the germline V gene, CDR1 is MGHRA and CDR2 is YSYEKL. The V gene lost 0 bases and the J gene lost 1 base, with 10 bases spanning the gap. CDR3 length: 16 amino acids. CDR3 nucleotides: TGCGCCAGCAGCCAAGATCCTAGTCCCGCCAAAAACATTCAGTACTTC. Its protein is CASSQDPSPAKNIQYF.

V usage is TRBV6-2 or TRBV6-3 and J usage is TRBJ1-5; 8 nucleotides line up with TRBD1. Germline V gene lookup returns CDR1 MNHEY and CDR2 SVGEGT. V dropped 2 bases and J dropped 0; count of bases not matched to a gene: 6. This CDR3 region has 17 residues. DNA of the CDR3: TGTGCCAGCAGTTACCGGGGACAGGAATATAGCAATCAGCCCCAGCATTTT. Translating gives CASSYRGQEYSNQPQHF.

The rearrangement joins TRBV10-3 to TRBJ1-2; tentatively, D is TRBD1 (6 bases). This CDR3 is built from 14 residues. CDR1 is ENHRY, CDR2 SYGVKD, per germline. With 7 bases removed from V and 4 bases from J, the gap between germline ends came to 16 bases. The CDR3 coding sequence is TGTGCCATCACACACCGACAGGAAGGCTATGGCTACACCTTC. Its protein product is CAITHRQEGYGYTF.

The chain is built from TRBV5-1 and TRBJ2-7; 8 bases match TRBD2. The CDR3 totals 22 residues. With 4 bases clipped from V and 2 bases from J, the junction kept 29 bases outside the gene matches. Germline V CDR1 and CDR2: SGHRS, YFSETQ. CDR3 amino acids: CASSPREDGGGPGLGNPYEQYF. CDR3 DNA: TGCGCCAGCAGCCCCCGAGAGGACGGGGGGGGGCCGGGGCTTGGCAATCCCTACGAGCAGTACTTC.

As concerns this clone: An end of the junction differs from the germline gene, which may be a read error. The rearrangement joins TRBV7-7 to TRBJ2-1, with 9 positions matching TRBD2. The CDR3 has 15 amino acids. CDR1 is SSHAT and CDR2 is FNYEAQ in the germline V gene (reference sequence). The CDR3 is CASSPGLARNNEQFF. As DNA, the CDR3 is TGTGCTAGCAGCCCGGGACTAGCCCGCAACAATGAGCAGTTCTTC.

This sequence joins TRBV10-3 and TRBJ2-1, with D perhaps TRBD2 (6 bases). Germline values: CDR1 ENHRY, CDR2 SYGVKD. V was trimmed by 2 bases and J by 5 bases, leaving 10 bases between them. The CDR3 is 14 residues long. CDR3 in amino acids: CAISEGTANNEQFF. The CDR3 nucleotides are TGTGCCATCAGTGAGGGGACTGCGAACAATGAGCAGTTCTTC.

The V call is TRBV2, the J call TRBJ1-4; 7 bases are shared with TRBD1. Trimming took 4 bases from V and 12 from J; bases not matched to a gene: 2. Germline assignment: CDR1 SNHLY and CDR2 FYNNEI. The CDR3 is made up of 11 amino acids. CDR3 nucleotide sequence: TGTGCCAGCAGTGTAGGGGGCCAACTGTTTTTT. It specifies CASSVGGQLFF.

This sequence joins TRBV3-1 (or the pseudogene TRBV3-2) and TRBJ1-3, with D hard to call. The CDR3 runs 17 residues. Germline CDR1 is LGHDT and CDR2 is YNNKEL (reference sequence). The V end was cut by 0 bases, the J end by 3 bases, with 15 bases between. The CDR3 protein is CASSQEFISAGGNTIYF. CDR3 DNA: TGTGCCAGCAGCCAAGAGTTCATTTCTGCGGGTGGAAACACCATATATTTT.

The chain links TRBV28 to TRBJ1-5; D is ambiguous. The germline CDR1 and CDR2 sequences are MDHEN and SYDVKM. Trimming shortened V by 6 bases and J by 4 bases, and 10 bases separated the two germline ends. CDR3 size: 13 residues. The CDR3 sequence: CASSLDTNQPQHF. CDR3 DNA: TGTGCCAGCAGCCTTGACACTAATCAGCCCCAGCATTTT.

J is TRBJ2-3 and V is TRBV5-8; the D is unclear. V shed 2 bases and J shed 9 bases, with 10 bases lying between them. In germline, CDR1 is SGHTS, CDR2 YDEGEE. The CDR3 consists of 12 residues. CDR3 region: CASSFGENTQYF. CDR3 DNA: TGTGCCAGCAGCTTTGGAGAGAACACGCAGTATTTT.

This chain joins TRBV30 and TRBJ1-5; 8 bases are shared with TRBD1. After removal of 5 bases from V and 4 bases from J, the junction contained 10 bases not matched to a gene. The CDR3 consists of 15 residues. Germline CDR1 is GTSNPN and CDR2 is SVGIG (reference sequence). CDR3 in DNA: TGTGCCTGGGGCCTAGGACAGGGCAGGAATCAGCCCCAGCATTTT. As protein: CAWGLGQGRNQPQHF.

The chain employs TRBV5-4 and TRBJ2-7; D may be TRBD1 (6 bases). There are 16 residues in the CDR3. CDR1 and CDR2 (germline): SGHNT, YYREEE (reference sequence). Trimming cost V 1 base and J 3 bases, with 17 bases left between them. CDR3 protein: CASSLKPQGSSYEQYF. The CDR3 DNA follows: TGTGCCAGCAGCTTGAAGCCCCAGGGGTCGAGCTACGAGCAGTACTTC.

A remark on this clone: Mismatch with germline at one junction end may stem from a read error. The chain couples TRBV24-1 to TRBJ2-4; 10 bases fit TRBD2. The CDR3 is 16 amino acids. In germline, CDR1 is KGHDR, CDR2 SFDVKD. The CDR3 DNA is TGTGCCACAAGTGACCAAGAGCGGGGGGGCAAAAACATTCAGTACTTC. As protein: CATSDQERGGKNIQYF.

The chain couples TRBV30 to TRBJ1-6; no clear D. The V gene lost 3 bases and the J gene lost 9 bases, with 18 bases spanning the gap. The CDR3 consists of 15 residues. Germline V CDR1 and CDR2: GTSNPN, SVGIG (reference sequence). The CDR3 DNA sequence: TGTGCCTGGAGCCCCCTCGACCCGGGGATTTCACCCCTCCACTTT. Amino acids: CAWSPLDPGISPLHF.

This sequence joins TRBV4-3 and TRBJ1-2, with 7 bases lining up with TRBD1. This CDR3 contains 14 residues. Germline trimming cut 4 bases from V and 7 bases from J; bases unmatched to any gene: 9. Germline CDR1 and CDR2: LGHNA and YSLEER. CDR3 nucleotide sequence: TGCGCCAGCAGCCCCCGACAGGGATCGAGTGGCTACACCTTC. Its translation is CASSPRQGSSGYTF.

The V call is TRBV6-5, the J call TRBJ1-2; TRBD1 matches at 8 bases. V lost 4 bases to trimming and J lost 8 bases; unmatched junction nucleotides: 6. This CDR3 has 13 residues. Germline CDR1 and CDR2: MNHEY and SVGAGI. The CDR3 loop reads CASSLTGENGYTF. CDR3 sequence (DNA): TGTGCCAGCAGTTTGACAGGGGAAAACGGCTACACCTTC.

The CDR3 region has the DNA TGTGCCACCAGTGATTCGGGACACCCGCGGGGCTACACCTTC. Its protein is CATSDSGHPRGYTF. This rearrangement joins TRBV24-1 to TRBJ1-2, with TRBD1 as a possible D gene (6 bases). This CDR3 comprises 14 residues. Germline CDR1 reads KGHDR; CDR2 reads SFDVKD. Trimming cost V 2 bases and J 8 bases, with 14 bases left between them.

This rearrangement joins TRBV27 to TRBJ2-7; 10 positions agree with TRBD2. The V gene end was trimmed by 4 bases and the J gene end by 2 bases; junction bases not matched to a gene: 5. Germline lookup yields CDR1 MNHEY and CDR2 SMNVEV (reference sequence). CDR3 size: 15 residues. The CDR3 reads CASSSSGGQTYEQYF. For the CDR3, the DNA is TGTGCCAGCAGTTCTAGCGGGGGCCAAACCTACGAGCAGTACTTC.

This chain's CDR3 is CASSSGDRVGNSPLHF. The CDR3 nucleotides read TGTGCCAGTAGTTCTGGGGACAGGGTGGGGAATTCACCCCTCCACTTT. The gene calls are TRBV19 and TRBJ1-6, with 9 bases matching TRBD1. This CDR3 contains 16 residues. CDR1 and CDR2 (germline): LNHDA, SQIVND (reference sequence). After removal of 5 bases from V and 7 bases from J, the junction contained 9 bases not matched to a gene.

This sequence joins TRBV4-1 and TRBJ1-4; 8 nucleotides agree with TRBD1. CDR3 length equals 16 residues. V gave up 1 base and J gave up 4 bases; unmatched junction bases: 5. Germline V lookup: CDR1 MGHRA, CDR2 YSYEKL. CDR3 sequence (DNA): TGCGCCAGCAGCCAAGCGCAGGGGGCCTATAATGAAAAACTGTTTTTT. This gives the protein CASSQAQGAYNEKLFF.

The rearrangement uses TRBV5-5 and TRBJ1-1; possible D gene TRBD1, 5 bases. The V end was cut by 1 base, the J end by 0 bases, with 7 bases between. Germline CDR1 reads SGHKS; CDR2 reads YYEKEE (reference sequence). CDR3 length: 14 amino acids. The DNA for the CDR3 is TGTGCCAGCAGCTTGAAGGGGTTGAACACTGAAGCTTTCTTT. Amino acids: CASSLKGLNTEAFF.

This chain connects TRBV6-2 or TRBV6-3 to TRBJ1-1; D is uncertain. V lost 6 bases to trimming and J lost 1 base, with 9 bases between them. The CDR3 extends over 13 amino acids. Germline loops: CDR1 MNHEY, CDR2 SVGEGT. The CDR3 reads CASSPGGNTEAFF. In DNA form, the CDR3 reads TGTGCCAGCAGCCCGGGAGGGAACACTGAAGCTTTCTTT.

The chain joins TRBV4-1 to TRBJ2-7; TRBD1 matches at 8 bases. This CDR3 is 14 amino acids long. The germline gives CDR1 MGHRA, CDR2 YSYEKL. Trimming cost V 2 bases and J 6 bases; bases outside gene matches: 6. The CDR3 protein is CASSQSWTGTEQYF. CDR3 DNA sequence: TGCGCCAGCAGCCAATCGTGGACAGGGACCGAGCAGTACTTC.